A single sample is the source of the 6 T cell receptor beta chains below, sequenced in a study of cytomegalovirus exposure and HLA in healthy donors. Researchers ran the PCR with 60 Vbeta and 13 Jbeta primers. Assay: immunoSEQ multiplex PCR; the TCRdb copy retains only in-frame clones and omits some. The repertoire has more than 100,000 clones, approximately 60% of them found once; the top ten carry under 2.5%. Material for sequencing was PBMCs. The receptors were sampled from a woman aged 40 to 50 in good health and CMV-seronegative.

The genes are TRBV4-2 and TRBJ2-3; 12 bases align to TRBD2. Trimming removed 3 bases from V and 4 bases from J; junction bases left unmatched: 8. The CDR3 has 17 amino acids. CDR1 and CDR2 (germline): LGHNA, YNFKEQ. The CDR3 sequence is CASSHTPSGGAPDTQYF. The CDR3 nucleotides are TGTGCCAGCAGCCATACGCCTAGCGGGGGGGCTCCAGATACGCAGTATTTT.

V gene TRBV7-2 combines with J gene TRBJ1-2; 8 bases align to TRBD1. Germline CDR1 is SGHTA and CDR2 is FQGNSA. The CDR3 covers 17 residues. J was trimmed by 8 bases and V by 3 bases; bases with no gene match: 17. The CDR3: CASSFLAGTGGGGGYTF. The CDR3 DNA reads TGTGCCAGCAGCTTTCTAGCCGGGACAGGTGGAGGGGGGGGCTACACCTTC.

This clone appeared a few times. V and J are TRBV5-8 and TRBJ1-3; D not certain. The CDR3 length is 15 residues. Trimming pared 0 bases from V and 7 bases from J, leaving 14 bases between. From germline, CDR1 is SGHTS and CDR2 YDEGEE. CDR3 in DNA: TGTGCCAGCAGCTTGGCACCGGAGCCGGGGAACACCATATATTTT. Protein: CASSLAPEPGNTIYF.

V and J are TRBV5-1 and TRBJ1-4, with TRBD1 as a possible D gene (6 bases). V was cut by 5 bases and J by 2 bases, with 13 bases left in between. Per germline, CDR1 SGHRS and CDR2 YFSETQ. There are 15 residues in the CDR3. Written as DNA, the CDR3 is TGCGCCAGCAGGTCCGGGGGGCGGACTAATGAAAAACTGTTTTTT. As protein: CASRSGGRTNEKLFF.

This sequence joins TRBV4-2 and TRBJ1-1; D ambiguous. Germline V gene lookup returns CDR1 LGHNA and CDR2 YNFKEQ. V shed 1 base and J shed 6 bases, with 6 bases lying between them. The CDR3 spans 12 residues. The CDR3 loop is CASSQGGSEAFF. CDR3 nucleotides: TGTGCCAGCAGCCAAGGAGGATCTGAAGCTTTCTTT.

The chain recombines TRBV5-1 with TRBJ1-1; 9 bases agree with TRBD1. Germline V CDR1 and CDR2: SGHRS, YFSETQ. The CDR3 sequence is 14 residues long. Trimming cost V 3 bases and J 4 bases; bases outside gene matches: 4. DNA for the CDR3: TGCGCCAGCAGCTCAGGACAGGGGACCACTGAAGCTTTCTTT. It yields the protein CASSSGQGTTEAFF.